This note documents a single T cell receptor (beta chain) sequence. Its antigen remains unknown. Sampled 1 year posttransplant, controls received myeloablative marrow transplants, methotrexate and a calcineurin inhibitor. The data originate from a study of T cells after posttransplantation cyclophosphamide. The study's findings and limits: After PTCy, TRB diversity resembled that of CNI/methotrexate controls.

Using immunoSEQ multiplex PCR, the repertoire was profiled, and TCRdb retains in-frame clones only, with some absent. Of 10,000 or so clones in the sample, about 80% were seen once. The CDR3 runs 13 residues. Germline V gives CDR1 SGHTA, CDR2 FQGNSA. V was clipped by 5 bases and J by 5 bases, with 11 bases between them. This material consisted of PBMCs, taken about 350 days after allogeneic stem cell transplant with calcineurin inhibitor and methotrexate. The sequence came from a male patient between 25 and 39 years old who received an allogeneic stem cell transplant from an unrelated donor, was CMV-positive, and had acute GVHD only. T cells may partly derive from the graft donor. The chain is built from TRBV7-2 and TRBJ2-3, with D maybe TRBD2 (6 bases). The CDR3 DNA follows: TGTGCCAGCAGCCGACTAGTAGGAGATACGCAGTATTTT. Its translation: CASSRLVGDTQYF.